The present entry profiles one T cell receptor beta chain with its context. With 2 bases removed from V and 2 bases from J, the gap between germline ends came to 5 bases. Germline CDR1 reads SNHLY; CDR2 reads FYNNEI. The CDR3 length is 13 residues. The sample originates from a study of blood T cell repertoires in COVID-19. The data were produced by immunoSEQ multiplex PCR, yet TCRdb's version contains in-frame clones alone and is incomplete. This sample has about 140,000 clones, with around 85% found just once. This sequence originates from a man aged 45-65 years with acute or convalescent COVID-19. The sample taken for sequencing was peripheral blood. V is TRBV2 and J is TRBJ2-3; D remains ambiguous. Here the CDR3 DNA reads TGTGCCAGCAGTGAACAGGACACAGATACGCAGTATTTT. This translates into CASSEQDTDTQYF.